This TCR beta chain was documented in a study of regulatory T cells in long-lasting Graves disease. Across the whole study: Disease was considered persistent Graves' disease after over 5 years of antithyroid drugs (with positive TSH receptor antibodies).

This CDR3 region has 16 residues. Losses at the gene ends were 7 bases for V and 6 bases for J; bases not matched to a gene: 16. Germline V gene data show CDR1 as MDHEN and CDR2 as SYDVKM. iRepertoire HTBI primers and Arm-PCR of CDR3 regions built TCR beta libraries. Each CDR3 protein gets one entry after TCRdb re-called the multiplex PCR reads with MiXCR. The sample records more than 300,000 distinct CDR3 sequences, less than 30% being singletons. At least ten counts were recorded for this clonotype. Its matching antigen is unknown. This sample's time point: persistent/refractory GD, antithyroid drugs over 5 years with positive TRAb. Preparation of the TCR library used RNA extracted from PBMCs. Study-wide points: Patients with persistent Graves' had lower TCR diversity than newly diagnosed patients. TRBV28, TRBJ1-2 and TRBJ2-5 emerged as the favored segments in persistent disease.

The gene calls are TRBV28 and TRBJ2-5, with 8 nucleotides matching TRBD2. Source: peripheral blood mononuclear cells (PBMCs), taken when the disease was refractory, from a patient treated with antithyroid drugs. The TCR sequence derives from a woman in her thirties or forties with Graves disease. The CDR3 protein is CASTISGTSFGKTQYF. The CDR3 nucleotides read TGTGCCAGCACCATATCCGGGACTAGTTTCGGAAAGACCCAGTACTTC. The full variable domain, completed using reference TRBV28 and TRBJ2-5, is DVKVTQSSRYLVKRTGEKVFLECVQDMDHENMFWYRQDPGLGLRLIYFSYDVKMKEKGDIPEGYSVSREKKERFSLILESASTNQTSMYLCASTISGTSFGKTQYFGPGTRLLVL.